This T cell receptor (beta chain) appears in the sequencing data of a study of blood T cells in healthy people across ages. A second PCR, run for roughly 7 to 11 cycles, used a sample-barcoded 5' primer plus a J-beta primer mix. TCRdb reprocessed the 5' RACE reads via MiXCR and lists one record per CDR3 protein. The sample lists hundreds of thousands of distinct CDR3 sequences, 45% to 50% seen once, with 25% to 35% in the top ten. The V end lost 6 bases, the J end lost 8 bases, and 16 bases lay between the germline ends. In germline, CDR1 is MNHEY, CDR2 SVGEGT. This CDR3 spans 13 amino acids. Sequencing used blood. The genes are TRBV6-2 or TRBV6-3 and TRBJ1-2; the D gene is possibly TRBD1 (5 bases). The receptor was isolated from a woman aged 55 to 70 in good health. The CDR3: CASSGTEYEGYTF. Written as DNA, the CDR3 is TGTGCCAGCAGCGGGACGGAGTATGAGGGCTACACCTTC.